Presented here are 11 T cell receptor beta chains from one specimen sequenced in a study of blood T cell repertoires in COVID-19 (dated by TCRdb to the early 2020s). Libraries were made using the immunoSEQ multiplex PCR assay. TCRdb took over this immuneACCESS table, retaining in-frame rearrangements with V and J assigned. Such tables are incomplete; in checked studies, under half of the missing clones stem from an unresolved V gene, and the remainder is unexplained. The sample table records 180,000 or so clones; around 85% of these occur just once. The top ten hold 9.8% of the sample. Sequenced input: peripheral blood. The origin of the receptors is a woman aged 80 or over with acute or convalescent COVID-19.

This chain joins TRBV4-3 and TRBJ1-2; D is perhaps TRBD1 (5 bases). This CDR3 is built from 17 residues. Germline CDR1 is LGHNA and CDR2 is YSLEER. Trimming removed 1 base from V and 0 bases from J, with 15 bases in between. CDR3 sequence (DNA): TGCGCCAGCAGCCAAGGGGTCGGGGGACCAGCTAACTATGGCTACACCTTC. Translation gives CASSQGVGGPANYGYTF.

This chain uses TRBV5-6 with TRBJ1-4; 7 positions agree with TRBD1. Looked up from germline, CDR1 is SGHDT and CDR2 is YYEEEE. V shed 1 base, J shed 7 bases, and the junction held 7 bases outside the gene matches. The CDR3 consists of 15 residues. The CDR3 is CASSLRGPGSEKLFF. The DNA of the CDR3 is TGTGCCAGCAGCTTGAGGGGGCCCGGGAGTGAAAAACTGTTTTTT.

This chain uses TRBV9 with TRBJ2-1; 9 nucleotides agree with TRBD2. CDR1 and CDR2 from the germline V gene are SGDLS and YYNGEE. V shed 4 bases and J 0 bases; nucleotides not matched to a gene: 11. The CDR3 is 18 amino acids. CDR3 residues: CASSLTSGPLSSYNEQFF. As DNA, the CDR3 is TGTGCCAGCAGCCTCACTAGCGGGCCCTTGAGCTCCTACAATGAGCAGTTCTTC.

This clone was observed a handful of times. This rearrangement joins TRBV5-6 to TRBJ2-3; 8 nucleotides agree with TRBD1. Germline CDR1 SGHDT, CDR2 YYEEEE. V lost 4 bases to trimming and J lost 5 bases; unmatched junction nucleotides: 9. The CDR3 consists of 15 residues. The CDR3 DNA follows: TGTGCCAGCAGCATCTGGGACAGGCTTTTAGATACGCAGTATTTT. Amino acid sequence: CASSIWDRLLDTQYF.

This chain joins TRBV7-2 and TRBJ1-4, with 9 bases that match TRBD1. The V segment lost 3 bases and the J segment 0 bases; nucleotides outside the gene matches: 5. Germline V gene lookup returns CDR1 SGHTA and CDR2 FQGNSA. The CDR3 is 17 residues long. CDR3 sequence (DNA): TGTGCCAGCAGCTTGGCAACAGGGGGCACAACTAATGAAAAACTGTTTTTT. It translates to CASSLATGGTTNEKLFF.

The chain employs TRBV6-5 and TRBJ2-7, with D perhaps matching TRBD1 (6 bases). Trimming stripped 4 bases from V and 5 bases from J, with 9 bases between. CDR3 size: 12 residues. CDR1 and CDR2 (germline): MNHEY, SVGAGI. The CDR3 is CASSFQGNEQYF. CDR3 nucleotide sequence: TGTGCCAGCAGTTTTCAGGGGAACGAGCAGTACTTC.

This chain joins TRBV9 and TRBJ1-3; 7 bases map to TRBD1. V lost 0 bases and J lost 0; bases outside the gene matches: 0. The CDR3 spans 15 residues. Germline CDR1 is SGDLS and CDR2 is YYNGEE. The CDR3 DNA sequence: TGTGCCAGCAGCGTAGGGACAGGCTCTGGAAACACCATATATTTT. This codes for CASSVGTGSGNTIYF.

The chain couples TRBV6-5 to TRBJ1-2; maybe TRBD1 (6 bases). Germline lookup yields CDR1 MNHEY and CDR2 SVGAGI. V was cut by 5 bases and J by 7 bases, with 14 bases left in between. The CDR3 is 13 amino acids. CDR3 amino acids: CASSPDRFRGYTF. CDR3 DNA sequence: TGTGCCAGCAGTCCCGACAGGTTTCGTGGCTACACCTTC.

The V call is TRBV5-1, the J call TRBJ2-3; no clear D. Per germline, CDR1 SGHRS and CDR2 YFSETQ. The V gene lost 0 bases and the J gene lost 2 bases, with 10 bases spanning the gap. The CDR3 loop spans 15 amino acids. The DNA for the CDR3 is TGCGCCAGCAGCTTGGATGCACAGTCCACAGATACGCAGTATTTT. Translation: CASSLDAQSTDTQYF.

This clone was picked up one time. The J gene is TRBJ1-1, the V gene TRBV5-4; the match to TRBD1 covers 7 bases. V trimming: 0 bases; J trimming: 4 bases; junction bases outside the gene matches: 6. The length of the CDR3 is 15 residues. Germline lookup yields CDR1 SGHNT and CDR2 YYREEE (reference sequence). CDR3 sequence: CASSLEGGRFTEAFF. The CDR3 DNA reads as TGTGCCAGCAGCTTGGAAGGGGGCAGATTCACTGAAGCTTTCTTT.

This clone was recorded once. V gene TRBV6-5 combines with J gene TRBJ2-7; D unresolved. V was trimmed by 6 bases and J by 0 bases, leaving 9 bases between them. Germline-derived CDR1 and CDR2 are MNHEY and SVGAGI. The CDR3 has 13 amino acids. DNA of the CDR3: TGTGCCAGCAGGAGACCAGGCTCCTACGAGCAGTACTTC. Its translation: CASRRPGSYEQYF.